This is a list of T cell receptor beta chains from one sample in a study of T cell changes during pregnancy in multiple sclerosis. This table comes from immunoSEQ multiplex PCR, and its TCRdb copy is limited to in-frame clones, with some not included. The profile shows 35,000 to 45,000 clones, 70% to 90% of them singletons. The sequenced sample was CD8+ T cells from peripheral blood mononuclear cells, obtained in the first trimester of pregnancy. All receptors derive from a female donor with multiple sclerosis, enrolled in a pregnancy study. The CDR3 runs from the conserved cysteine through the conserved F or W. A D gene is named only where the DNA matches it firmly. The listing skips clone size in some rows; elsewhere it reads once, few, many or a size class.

CATSRDLDRGQRAFF,TGTGCCACCAGCAGAGATCTTGACAGGGGGCAGAGAGCTTTCTTT,TRBJ1-1,TRBV15,TRBD1,NA
CASSKDRGEFYGYTF,TGTGCCAGCAGTAAGGACAGGGGGGAATTCTATGGCTACACCTTC,TRBJ1-2,TRBV6-5,TRBD1,NA
CASSGLAGGPWTQYF,TGTGCCAGCAGCGGACTAGCGGGGGGGCCTTGGACGCAGTATTTT,TRBJ2-3,TRBV9,TRBD2,NA
CASGLDPTGVHEQYF,TGTGCTAGTGGTTTGGACCCGACAGGGGTCCACGAGCAGTACTTC,TRBJ2-7,TRBV12-5,TRBD1,NA
CASSQARGGSYEQYF,TGTGCCAGCAGCCAAGCCCGGGGGGGCTCCTACGAGCAGTACTTC,TRBJ2-7,TRBV4-2,TRBD2,NA
CASNRGRYEQYF,TGTGCCAGCAACAGGGGGCGATACGAGCAGTACTTC,TRBJ2-7,TRBV6-4,TRBD1,NA
CASSRGGNQPQHF,TGTGCCAGCAGTCGGGGAGGGAATCAGCCCCAGCATTTT,TRBJ1-5,TRBV2,NA,few
CASSLRRGTSASTDTQYF,TGTGCCAGCAGCTTACGCCGCGGGACTAGCGCGAGCACAGATACGCAGTATTTT,TRBJ2-3,TRBV11-2,TRBD2,NA
CASSRTVQETQYF,TGTGCCAGCAGCCGGACAGTCCAAGAGACCCAGTACTTC,TRBJ2-5,TRBV7-7,NA,NA
CASSAGTDNEQFF,TGTGCCAGCAGCGCCGGGACAGACAATGAGCAGTTCTTC,TRBJ2-1,TRBV9,TRBD1,NA
CASSLGGEEAFF,TGTGCCAGCAGCTTAGGAGGTGAGGAAGCTTTCTTT,TRBJ1-1,TRBV11-2,NA,NA
CASSARIGAGGVLQETQYF,TGTGCCAGCAGCGCCCGAATTGGGGCCGGGGGGGTTTTACAAGAGACCCAGTACTTC,TRBJ2-5,TRBV7-6,TRBD2,NA
CASNPSGGAGDTQYF,TGTGCCAGCAACCCTAGCGGGGGGGCAGGAGATACGCAGTATTTT,TRBJ2-3,TRBV6-4,TRBD2,NA
CASSFAGAFPWEQFF,TGTGCCAGCAGTTTCGCGGGGGCCTTTCCCTGGGAGCAGTTCTTC,TRBJ2-1,TRBV27,NA,NA
CASSQVAETGGYEQYF,TGCGCCAGCAGCCAAGTTGCCGAGACAGGGGGCTACGAGCAGTACTTC,TRBJ2-7,TRBV4-3,TRBD1,once
CATTTGGTKNIQYF,TGTGCCACCACGACAGGGGGGACCAAAAACATTCAGTACTTC,TRBJ2-4,TRBV15,TRBD1,NA
CASSPPSEKLFF,TGTGCCAGCTCACCGCCTAGTGAAAAACTGTTTTTT,TRBJ1-4,TRBV18,NA,once
CASSERGQGILTDTQYF,TGTGCCAGCAGTGAGAGGGGACAGGGGATCCTCACAGATACGCAGTATTTT,TRBJ2-3,TRBV2,TRBD1,NA
CASSRTSPEEQYF,TGTGCCAGCAGCCGGACTAGCCCAGAAGAGCAGTATTTT,TRBJ2-3,TRBV11-2,TRBD2,NA
CASSQDALAGNVETQYF,TGCGCCAGCAGCCAAGATGCCCTAGCGGGGAACGTAGAGACCCAGTACTTC,TRBJ2-5,TRBV4-3,TRBD2,NA
CATSEGGSRETQYF,TGTGCCACCAGCGAGGGGGGGTCTCGGGAGACCCAGTACTTC,TRBJ2-5,TRBV15,NA,NA
CASRTGQGPNYGYTF,TGTGCCAGCAGAACCGGACAGGGACCGAACTATGGCTACACCTTC,TRBJ1-2,TRBV6-1,TRBD1,few
CASSDTPGYEQYF,TGTGCCAGCAGTGATACTCCGGGATACGAGCAGTACTTC,TRBJ2-7,TRBV6-4,NA,NA
CSAISGDTQYF,TGCAGTGCTATTAGCGGGGATACGCAGTATTTT,TRBJ2-3,TRBV20-1,TRBD2,NA
CASSTTMVGETQYF,TGTGCCAGCAGCACGACTATGGTAGGGGAGACCCAGTACTTC,TRBJ2-5,TRBV7-9,NA,NA
CASSQGGGAFEQFF,TGCGCCAGCAGCCAAGGCGGGGGGGCCTTTGAGCAGTTCTTC,TRBJ2-1,TRBV4-1,TRBD2,NA
CASSYGQGGAYGYTF,TGTGCCAGCAGCTATGGACAGGGCGGTGCCTATGGCTACACCTTC,TRBJ1-2,TRBV5-6,TRBD1,NA
CASSLGGGGDTQYF,TGTGCCAGCAGCTTAGGGGGGGGTGGAGATACGCAGTATTTT,TRBJ2-3,TRBV7-2,TRBD2,once
CASSQVADRGLTGYTF,TGTGCCAGCAGCCAAGTAGCTGACAGGGGACTAACTGGCTACACCTTC,TRBJ1-2,TRBV14,TRBD1,NA
CASSLQELTNTEAFF,TGTGCCAGCAGCCTTCAAGAGCTAACGAACACTGAAGCTTTCTTT,TRBJ1-1,TRBV4-2,NA,NA
CASSLTGQGAGNSPLHF,TGTGCCAGCAGCTTAACAGGACAGGGGGCAGGCAATTCACCCCTCCACTTT,TRBJ1-6,TRBV7-9,TRBD1,few